The rows below give T cell receptor beta chains drawn from one sample of a study of CD8 T cells in Susac syndrome. From the immunoSEQ multiplex PCR reads, TCRdb called clonotypes with MiXCR, one entry per CDR3 protein. Counted here are 250,000 to 300,000 distinct CDR3 sequences, about 85% occurring once; the ten biggest clones make up approximately 0.12%. The material sequenced was CD8+ T cells from PBMCs. The receptor set was obtained from a human donor with multiple sclerosis. Each CDR3 is given with its conserved first and last residue. A D gene is named only where the DNA matches it firmly. Size values are once, few and many counts, or a class for expanded clones, and some rows have none.

j_call d_call clone_size v_call cdr3_nt cdr3_aa
TRBJ2-7 TRBD1 - TRBV7-9 TGTGCCAGCAGCTTCCTAATTCCCGGGACAGGGTTTACCGAGCAGTACTTC CASSFLIPGTGFTEQYF
TRBJ2-3 - - TRBV20-1 TGCAGTGCTAGGGGGATTGGGACAGATACGCAGTATTTT CSARGIGTDTQYF
TRBJ2-7 TRBD2 - TRBV5-5 TGTGCCAGCAGCCAACGCGGGAGTTTCCACGAGCAGTACTTC CASSQRGSFHEQYF
TRBJ2-3 TRBD2 - TRBV12-3/TRBV12-4 TGTGCCACCCTAGCGGGAGGGCCGGCAGATACGCAGTATTTT CATLAGGPADTQYF
TRBJ1-2 - - TRBV7-3 TGTGCCAGCAGCCACCCTTCCCACAGGGAGGGCTACACCTTC CASSHPSHREGYTF
TRBJ2-3 TRBD2 - TRBV7-8 TGTGCCAGCAGCTCTCGACTAGCGGGAGTTGCGGATACGCAGTATTTT CASSSRLAGVADTQYF
TRBJ2-7 - - TRBV6-5 TGTGCCAGCAGAGACCCGAGCTCCTACGAGCAGTACTTC CASRDPSSYEQYF
TRBJ2-7 - - TRBV6-5 TGTGCCAGCGCGGGCGGGAACGCCTACGAGCAGTACTTC CASAGGNAYEQYF
TRBJ2-3 - - TRBV30 TGTGCCTGGAGGGGCCCGGGAGCTTGGGCAGATACGCAGTATTTT CAWRGPGAWADTQYF
TRBJ2-1 TRBD2 - TRBV28 TGTGCCAGCAGTCTGGGGGGGATAGTAAACAATGAGCAGTTCTTC CASSLGGIVNNEQFF
TRBJ2-1 TRBD2 - TRBV28 TGTGCCAGCAGTTTATGGAAAGGGGTAGCGGGAGGAAGAAGGTACCAGTTCTTC CASSLWKGVAGGRRYQFF
TRBJ2-1 TRBD2 few TRBV4-2 TGTGCCAGCAGCCAAGATCCGGCTAGCGGGGTATCGGAGCAGTTCTTC CASSQDPASGVSEQFF
TRBJ2-2 - - TRBV7-9 TGTGCCAGCCGACCGGCCGGGCGGGCGAACACCGGGGAGCTGTTTTTT CASRPAGRANTGELFF
TRBJ2-7 - - TRBV29-1 TGCAGCGTTGAAGGCAGGAGGAACGAGCAGTACTTC CSVEGRRNEQYF
TRBJ2-3 - once TRBV7-9 TGTGCCAGCGGCATCGGGGATACGCAGTATTTT CASGIGDTQYF
TRBJ2-7 - - TRBV7-6 TGTGCCAGCAGCTTAGATTTAATGGGATACGAGCAGTACTTC CASSLDLMGYEQYF
TRBJ2-7 - - TRBV19 TGTGCCAGTAGTCCCTTTCGCTTCTACGAGCAGTACTTC CASSPFRFYEQYF
TRBJ2-7 - - TRBV27 TGTGCCAGCAGACCACTTGGGGGGGCCCACGAGCAGTACTTC CASRPLGGAHEQYF
TRBJ2-1 TRBD2 once TRBV30 TGTGCCTGGACGGCGGGAGGACCACACAATGAGCAGTTCTTC CAWTAGGPHNEQFF
TRBJ2-3 - - TRBV9 TGTGCCAGCAGCGTAGCTCAGCGGGCCCCAGATACGCAGTATTTT CASSVAQRAPDTQYF
TRBJ2-5 TRBD2 few TRBV13 TGTGCCAGCAGCTACCGACTAGCGAGGGACAAAGAGACCCAGTACTTC CASSYRLARDKETQYF
TRBJ1-3 - - TRBV11-2 TGTGCCAGCAGCCTTAGTATCCCGCGTCGGGGGAAGGGAAACACCATATATTTT CASSLSIPRRGKGNTIYF
TRBJ2-5 TRBD2 - TRBV27 TGTGCCAGCAGTCCCGGGACTAGGAGGAAATGGGAGACCCAGTACTTC CASSPGTRRKWETQYF
TRBJ2-5 TRBD2 - TRBV14 TGTGCCAGCAGCCAAGAAGGGGAGGGAGTGCAGGAGACCCAGTACTTC CASSQEGEGVQETQYF
TRBJ2-7 - - TRBV5-7 TGTGCCAGCAGCTCGTTCCATCCTGACGAGCAGTACTTC CASSSFHPDEQYF
TRBJ1-2 - - TRBV2 TGTGCCAGCAGACAGCAGGGCTACACCTTC CASRQQGYTF
TRBJ2-1 TRBD2 - TRBV5-1 TGCGCCAGCAGCTTGGAGACTAGCTTTTACAATGAGCAGTTCTTC CASSLETSFYNEQFF
TRBJ2-1 - - TRBV7-9 TGTGCCAGCAGCTTAGGTGGGACCTTCGAGACCTTC CASSLGGTFETF
TRBJ1-5 - - TRBV28 TGTGCCAGCAGACACGTTAGGGGGAGGGGCAATCAGCCCCAGCATTTT CASRHVRGRGNQPQHF
TRBJ2-2 TRBD2 - TRBV24-1 TGTGCCACCAAGACGGGAGGAGACACCGGGGAGCTGTTTTTT CATKTGGDTGELFF
TRBJ2-5 TRBD2 - TRBV20-1 TGCAGTGCTAGCCGCTCTAGCGGGAGTCTCGACCCCCAAGAGACCCAGTACTTC CSASRSSGSLDPQETQYF
TRBJ1-2 - - TRBV12-3/TRBV12-4 TGTGCCAGCAGTCCGGGACCGGTAAGCGGCTATGGCTACACCTTC CASSPGPVSGYGYTF
TRBJ2-2 - - TRBV11-2 TGTGCCAGCAGCTTAGAAAGTGGTCCGCCCGGGGAGCTGTTTTTT CASSLESGPPGELFF
TRBJ2-7 TRBD2 - TRBV12-3/TRBV12-4 TGTGCCAGCAGTTTTGTGCCGGGACTAGCGAGAGGATTCTACGAGCAGTACTTC CASSFVPGLARGFYEQYF
TRBJ2-2 - - TRBV28 TGTGCCGGCAGTTTGACCGGGAACACCGGGGAGCTGTTTTTT CAGSLTGNTGELFF
TRBJ2-2 - - TRBV27 TGTGCCAGCAGCCTCACACAGGGGAACACCGGGGAGCTGTTTTTT CASSLTQGNTGELFF
TRBJ2-7 TRBD2 - TRBV28 TGTGCCAGCAGATCCCACCGGAAAGCGGGAGTCTCCTCGTACGAGCAGTACTTC CASRSHRKAGVSSYEQYF